This T cell receptor (beta chain) originates from a study of cytomegalovirus exposure and HLA in healthy donors. Comment on this clone: Antigen unknown.

Primers for the PCR totalled 60 Vbeta and 13 Jbeta. The data were produced by immunoSEQ multiplex PCR, yet TCRdb's version contains in-frame clones alone and is incomplete. The data contain 160,000 or so clones, around 79% of them singletons. Regarding the study as a whole: Presence/absence analyses supposed approximately even sequencing depth among donors.

The material sequenced was PBMCs. The TCR was taken from a woman between 40 and 55 years old in good health and CMV-seronegative.

In DNA form, the CDR3 reads TGCAGCGTTGTACTCCGCGAGCGGGTGAATGAGCAGTTCTTC. Its protein product is CSVVLRERVNEQFF. This sequence joins TRBV29-1 and TRBJ2-1, with D possibly matching TRBD2 (6 bases). The V gene lost 4 bases and the J gene lost 7 bases, with 17 bases spanning the gap. Per the germline V gene, CDR1 is SQVTM and CDR2 is ANQGSEA. The CDR3 has 14 amino acids.